This T cell receptor beta chain was observed in a study of blood T cells in healthy people across ages. Broader study findings: Long-lived donors exceeded aged donors in naive CD4+ cells and diversity. Unsorted PBMCs prevented conclusive naive versus antigen-experienced comparison. Naive T cell percentage by flow cytometry tracked strongly with beta diversity.

Comments on this clonotype: Its antigen remains unidentified.

With 3 bases removed from V and 0 bases from J, the gap between germline ends came to 11 bases. In germline, CDR1 is KGHSH, CDR2 LQKENI. The CDR3 has 15 residues. All donors came from Russia, were Caucasian and healthy, and spanned ages roughly 6 to 95. The use of a sample-barcoded 5' primer and a J-beta primer mix characterized a second PCR of about 7 to 12 cycles. TCRdb itself ran the 5' RACE reads through MiXCR, one entry per CDR3 protein. The sample lists hundreds of thousands of distinct CDR3 sequences; under 55% were seen once. The chain uses TRBV18 and TRBJ1-2; D is unclear. The sequenced sample consisted of blood. The clonotype comes from a man aged 55 to 70 in good health. The CDR3 region is CASSPSALANYGYTF. The CDR3 DNA follows: TGTGCCAGCTCACCGTCAGCTCTAGCTAACTATGGCTACACCTTC.